This T cell receptor beta chain came from a study of shared clonotypes between healthy human individuals. For the study at large: Those who served as donors were a couple of women and a few men between the ages of 18 and 49.

The data were produced by immunoSEQ multiplex PCR, yet TCRdb's version contains in-frame clones alone and is incomplete. The data hold a few million clones, with approximately 94% observed a single time. The sequencing input was naive CD4+ T cells sorted from blood. Subset defined: CD45RA+ positively selected. The clonotype was recovered from a young man in good health.

The CDR3 DNA follows: TGTGCCAGCCGTCCAACGGTTCCGAACTATGGCTACACCTTC. Protein sequence: CASRPTVPNYGYTF. V and J are TRBV7-2 and TRBJ1-2; D remains unclear. The CDR3 sequence is 14 residues long. From germline, CDR1 is SGHTA and CDR2 FQGNSA. V was cut by 8 bases and J by 2 bases, with 15 bases left in between.